The 23 T cell receptor beta chains presented below share a single source sample, sequenced in a study of human T cells and chemical hapten exposure. Stated time point: patch test 2, 6 weeks after DPC sensitization. Treatment defined: therapeutic diphenylcyclopropenone sensitization with weekly scalp DPC. Each CDR3 protein gets one entry after TCRdb re-called the RACE reads with MiXCR. The repertoire holds about 140,000 distinct CDR3 sequences, with 12% as singletons. Source: whole blood, taken in connection with sensitization to the hapten diphenylcyclopropenone (DPC). The origin of the receptors is a woman aged 45-65 years with alopecia areata. Some clones in this sample may be carry-over from other donors' samples.

The V and J genes are TRBV5-1 and TRBJ2-7; 9 nucleotides align to TRBD2. Germline V gene data show CDR1 as SGHRS and CDR2 as YFSETQ. This CDR3 comprises 15 residues. The V segment lost 6 bases and the J segment 0 bases; nucleotides outside the gene matches: 7. CDR3 loop: CASTTGLASSYEQYF. The CDR3 nucleotides are TGCGCCAGCACCACAGGACTAGCGAGCTCCTACGAGCAGTACTTC.

This clonotype was observed at least ten times. The V and J genes are TRBV12-3 or TRBV12-4 and TRBJ2-4; the D gene is possibly TRBD2 (5 bases). Trimming cost V 8 bases and J 6 bases, with 8 bases left between them. CDR3 length: 11 amino acids. The CDR3 nucleotides read TGTGCCAGCGGACTGTTAAACATTCAGTACTTC. As protein: CASGLLNIQYF.

This chain joins TRBV5-1 and TRBJ2-1; a weak D match, TRBD2 (5 bases). Germline CDR1 is SGHRS and CDR2 is YFSETQ. The CDR3 consists of 17 residues. Trimming stripped 0 bases from V and 0 bases from J, with 13 bases between. CDR3 sequence (DNA): TGCGCCAGCAGCTTGGTCGGCTTTGGGAGCTCCTACAATGAGCAGTTCTTC. It yields the protein CASSLVGFGSSYNEQFF. The full variable domain, its missing parts supplied by reference TRBV5-1 and TRBJ2-1, is KAGVTQTPRYLIKTRGQQVTLSCSPISGHRSVSWYQQTPGQGLQFLFEYFSETQRNKGNFPGRFSGRQFSNSRSEMNVSTLELGDSALYLCASSLVGFGSSYNEQFFGPGTRLTVL.

The genes are TRBV2 and TRBJ2-7; 8 bases align to TRBD2. The junction had 4 bases not matched to a gene; V was cut back by 0 bases and J by 0 bases. This CDR3 has 16 amino acids. Germline CDR1 and CDR2: SNHLY and FYNNEI. The CDR3 DNA reads as TGTGCCAGCAGTGAAGCGTCTGCGGGGGGCTCCTACGAGCAGTACTTC. It encodes CASSEASAGGSYEQYF.

This clonotype was detected only a few times. The chain carries TRBV5-1 and TRBJ1-5; D gene unclear. This CDR3 is built from 15 residues. The V gene's germline CDR1 is SGHRS and CDR2 YFSETQ. V lost 4 bases and J 4 bases, leaving 15 bases between the germline ends. In DNA, the CDR3 is TGCGCCAGCAGCCCCGAAGGAGGGTTAAATCAGCCCCAGCATTTT. Amino acid sequence: CASSPEGGLNQPQHF.

CDR3 amino acids: CSVGTDRGVQETQYF. The CDR3, as DNA: TGCAGCGTCGGGACGGACAGGGGGGTACAAGAGACCCAGTACTTC. The chain uses TRBV29-1 and TRBJ2-5, with 10 bases aligning to TRBD1. Germline values: CDR1 SQVTM, CDR2 ANQGSEA. The CDR3 loop spans 15 amino acids. J was trimmed by 2 bases and V by 6 bases; bases with no gene match: 9.

This chain joins TRBV14 and TRBJ2-5; 9 bases line up with TRBD2. This CDR3 has 18 residues. V lost 2 bases, J lost 5 bases, and 15 bases stayed unmatched. CDR1 is SGHDN, CDR2 FVKESK, per germline. CDR3 nucleotides: TGTGCCAGCAGCCAAAGGCCGGGACTAGCAAATTCGAGGGAGACCCAGTACTTC. It specifies CASSQRPGLANSRETQYF.

This chain uses TRBV30 with TRBJ2-7, with D perhaps TRBD1 or TRBD2 (5 bases each). CDR1 is GTSNPN and CDR2 is SVGIG in the germline V gene (reference sequence). V was cut by 0 bases and J by 4 bases, with 16 bases left in between. There are 15 residues in the CDR3. The CDR3 sequence is CAWSVRPGAGYEQYF. The CDR3 DNA reads as TGTGCCTGGAGTGTACGCCCCGGGGCAGGTTACGAGCAGTACTTC.

J is TRBJ2-7 and V is TRBV20-1, with 7 bases identical to TRBD2. CDR1 is DFQATT and CDR2 is SNEGSKA in the germline V gene (reference sequence). This CDR3 has 16 amino acids. After removal of 0 bases from V and 2 bases from J, the junction contained 10 bases not matched to a gene. The CDR3 sequence is CSARDRGTILPYEQYF. CDR3 DNA sequence: TGCAGTGCTAGAGATAGAGGGACTATTCTCCCCTACGAGCAGTACTTC.

CDR3 sequence (DNA): TGTGCCAGCAGCTTATCCTTCTCGGGAATGGGCACAGATACGCAGTATTTT. This codes for CASSLSFSGMGTDTQYF. The rearrangement joins TRBV11-2 to TRBJ2-3; a weak D match, TRBD2 (5 bases). Deletions cut 2 bases from V and 1 base from J, with 16 bases between. The CDR3 is 17 residues long. Germline-derived CDR1 and CDR2 are SGHAT and FQNNGV.

This clonotype was recorded a few times. The chain couples TRBV6-2 or TRBV6-3 to TRBJ2-1; D is possibly TRBD1 or TRBD2 (6 bases each). CDR1 and CDR2 (germline): MNHEY, SVGEGT. Trimming took 8 bases from V and 6 from J, leaving 11 bases between them. The CDR3 runs 12 residues. CDR3 amino acids: CASGGGINEQFF. CDR3 bases: TGTGCCAGCGGGGGCGGGATCAATGAGCAGTTCTTC.

This clonotype was seen a few times. The J gene is TRBJ2-1, the V gene TRBV6-2 or TRBV6-3; D is perhaps TRBD1 (5 bases). This CDR3 has 13 amino acids. Trimming shortened V by 6 bases and J by 4 bases, and 10 bases separated the two germline ends. The germline V gene has CDR1 MNHEY and CDR2 SVGEGT. In DNA, the CDR3 is TGTGCCAGCAGGCCACAGGCGTACAATGAGCAGTTCTTC. It codes for CASRPQAYNEQFF.

This clonotype was observed a few times. V usage is TRBV5-4 and J usage is TRBJ2-7; 7 bases agree with TRBD2. Germline CDR1 SGHNT, CDR2 YYREEE (reference sequence). This CDR3 comprises 15 residues. V shed 0 bases and J 6 bases; nucleotides not matched to a gene: 9. The CDR3 reads CASSLAGGSEIEQYF. Written as DNA, the CDR3 is TGTGCCAGCAGCTTGGCCGGCGGGAGCGAAATCGAGCAGTACTTC.

In its sample, this clonotype was seen many times. The genes are TRBV18 and TRBJ1-1; no clear D gene. The CDR3 spans 11 residues. Trimming cost V 5 bases and J 6 bases, with 7 bases left between them. Germline V CDR1 and CDR2: KGHSH, LQKENI. CDR3 region: CASSSPPEAFF. CDR3 nucleotides: TGTGCCAGCTCATCCCCTCCTGAAGCTTTCTTT.

This clonotype was seen many times. V and J are TRBV7-6 and TRBJ2-2; no clear D gene. This CDR3 region has 15 residues. Trimming pared 1 base from V and 1 base from J, leaving 7 bases between. CDR1 and CDR2 (germline): SGHVS, FNYEAQ. CDR3 sequence reads: CASSLGQENTGELFF. For the CDR3, the DNA is TGTGCCAGCAGCTTAGGGCAGGAGAACACCGGGGAGCTGTTTTTT.

Ten or more counts support this clonotype. The chain carries TRBV9 and TRBJ1-6; tentatively, D is TRBD1 (5 bases). This CDR3 spans 16 amino acids. Germline V CDR1 and CDR2: SGDLS, YYNGEE. Trimming took 3 bases from V and 8 from J, leaving 18 bases between them. The CDR3 spells CASSAHGATGDSPLHF. The CDR3 region has the DNA TGTGCCAGCAGCGCCCACGGGGCCACGGGAGATTCACCCCTCCACTTT.

The chain combines TRBV5-1 with TRBJ1-4, with no clear D. The CDR3 has 15 residues. The germline V gene encodes CDR1 SGHRS and CDR2 YFSETQ. V gave up 0 bases and J gave up 2 bases, with 8 bases separating them. CDR3 sequence: CASSLVTSTNEKLFF. The DNA for the CDR3 is TGCGCCAGCAGCTTGGTGACCTCGACTAATGAAAAACTGTTTTTT. The full variable domain, with the rest looked up from reference TRBV5-1 and TRBJ1-4, is KAGVTQTPRYLIKTRGQQVTLSCSPISGHRSVSWYQQTPGQGLQFLFEYFSETQRNKGNFPGRFSGRQFSNSRSEMNVSTLELGDSALYLCASSLVTSTNEKLFFGSGTQLSVL.

This clonotype was seen more than once but under ten times. The chain carries TRBV12-3 or TRBV12-4 and TRBJ2-4, with 7 bases fitting TRBD1. The CDR3 length is 16 residues. Losses at the gene ends were 6 bases for V and 6 bases for J; bases not matched to a gene: 14. The CDR3 loop reads CASSPPRQGPGNIQYF. As DNA, the CDR3 is TGTGCCAGCAGCCCCCCCCGACAGGGCCCGGGAAACATTCAGTACTTC.

This clonotype has a count of ten or more. The V gene is TRBV20-1, the J gene TRBJ1-4; 7 nucleotides agree with TRBD1. The V and J ends lost 3 bases and 5 bases, in that order; junction bases with no gene match: 3. This CDR3 spans 13 amino acids. Germline CDR1 reads DFQATT; CDR2 reads SNEGSKA (reference sequence). CDR3 region: CSASRDRNEKLFF. The CDR3 bases are TGCAGTGCTAGTCGGGACAGAAATGAAAAACTGTTTTTT.

This clonotype was seen a handful of times. The genes are TRBV19 and TRBJ2-2, with D unresolved. The CDR3 totals 15 residues. Per germline, CDR1 LNHDA and CDR2 SQIVND (reference sequence). V was shortened by 4 bases and J by 5 bases, with 14 bases between the two germline ends. The CDR3 is CASSRPGVVTGELFF. DNA of the CDR3: TGTGCCAGTAGTAGGCCTGGGGTCGTGACCGGGGAGCTGTTTTTT.

V gene TRBV2 combines with J gene TRBJ2-2, with TRBD1 identical over 8 bases. The CDR3 covers 13 residues. V lost 6 bases to trimming and J lost 7 bases; unmatched junction nucleotides: 4. The germline V gene has CDR1 SNHLY and CDR2 FYNNEI. This CDR3 is CASSGQGNGELFF. CDR3 nucleotides: TGTGCCAGCAGCGGACAGGGTAACGGGGAGCTGTTTTTT.

This clonotype was counted a few times. The rearrangement links TRBV11-1 to TRBJ1-1; D perhaps matches TRBD1 (6 bases). Germline lookup yields CDR1 SGHAT and CDR2 FQDESV (reference sequence). The V end lost 3 bases, the J end lost 4 bases, and 18 bases lay between the germline ends. CDR3 length: 16 residues. The CDR3 is CASSLGLRGGLTEAFF. CDR3 DNA: TGTGCCAGCAGCTTGGGGCTCAGGGGAGGGCTCACTGAAGCTTTCTTT.

In this sample, this clonotype turned up a few times. The chain carries TRBV27 and TRBJ2-1; no clear D. Germline V gene sequence: CDR1 MNHEY, CDR2 SMNVEV (reference sequence). The V end lost 0 bases, the J end lost 6 bases, and 18 bases lay between the germline ends. The length of the CDR3 is 17 residues. DNA for the CDR3: TGTGCCAGCAGTTTATCCCGCGGAAAGCGTTTGGGCAATGAGCAGTTCTTC. Its protein is CASSLSRGKRLGNEQFF.